This T cell receptor beta chain was documented in a study of post-analysis software for immune sequencing data. With regard to this clonotype: Its antigen is undetermined.

This CDR3 is 12 amino acids long. CDR1 and CDR2 from the germline V gene are LGHNT and FRNRAP. V shed 1 base and J shed 5 bases, with 5 bases lying between them. Study-wide findings and caveats: Comparison of patients with controls showed five TRBV segments more frequent in patients, TRBV5-6, TRBV5-1 and TRBV20-1 among them.

The authors incorporated unique molecular identifiers into the TCR beta cDNA libraries. Via MiXCR, TCRdb re-called the PCR reads, giving one row per CDR3 protein. The sample includes some 700,000 distinct CDR3 sequences, about 60% of them seen just once. The sequence was obtained from a girl under 10 years old with multiple sclerosis. The chain couples TRBV12-5 to TRBJ2-5; D is ambiguous. Material: blood. In nucleotides, the CDR3 is TGTGCTAGTGGTTTGGCCCCGGAGACCCAGTACTTC. This codes for CASGLAPETQYF.